These 8 T cell receptor beta chains were all obtained from the same sample, sequenced in a study of blood T cell repertoires in COVID-19. Assay: immunoSEQ multiplex PCR; the TCRdb copy retains only in-frame clones and omits some. Of about 68,000 clones in the sample, approximately 90% were seen once. The sample consisted of peripheral blood. The source of these receptors is a man aged 50 to 60 with acute or convalescent COVID-19.

This clone has only one observation. The V call is TRBV28, the J call TRBJ2-7; 10 nucleotides match TRBD2. The junction had 6 bases not matched to a gene; V was cut back by 7 bases and J by 3 bases. The germline V gene has CDR1 MDHEN and CDR2 SYDVKM. CDR3 length: 14 amino acids. The CDR3 nucleotides are TGTGCCAGCACCCCGGGACTAGCGTACTACGAGCAGTACTTC. Translation: CASTPGLAYYEQYF. The variable domain in full, with the rest retrieved from reference TRBV28 and TRBJ2-7, is DVKVTQSSRYLVKRTGEKVFLECVQDMDHENMFWYRQDPGLGLRLIYFSYDVKMKEKGDIPEGYSVSREKKERFSLILESASTNQTSMYLCASTPGLAYYEQYFGPGTRLTVT.

The chain links TRBV3-1 (or the pseudogene TRBV3-2) to TRBJ1-2; D is undetermined. The CDR3 runs 13 residues. V lost 2 bases to trimming and J lost 0 bases, with 4 bases between them. Germline values: CDR1 LGHDT, CDR2 YNNKEL (reference sequence). The CDR3 DNA reads as TGTGCCAGCAGCCAAAGCACTAACTATGGCTACACCTTC. As protein: CASSQSTNYGYTF.

The chain employs TRBV3-1 (or the pseudogene TRBV3-2) and TRBJ1-2, with 9 bases lining up with TRBD1. This CDR3 region has 16 residues. J was trimmed by 5 bases and V by 6 bases; bases with no gene match: 13. Germline CDR1 reads LGHDT; CDR2 reads YNNKEL (reference sequence). CDR3 loop: CASSPLRGQGSYGYTF. The CDR3 bases are TGTGCCAGCAGTCCCCTTAGGGGACAGGGATCGTATGGCTACACCTTC.

CDR3 in amino acids: CASSVDGVTEAFF. The CDR3 DNA is TGTGCCAGCAGTGTAGACGGAGTGACTGAAGCTTTCTTT. This sequence joins TRBV2 and TRBJ1-1; D remains ambiguous. The CDR3 is 13 amino acids. The V end was cut by 4 bases, the J end by 5 bases, with 11 bases between. CDR1 and CDR2 (germline): SNHLY, FYNNEI.

The chain couples TRBV2 to TRBJ1-5, with 9 bases matching TRBD1. In germline, CDR1 is SNHLY, CDR2 FYNNEI. This CDR3 has 15 residues. The ends lost 6 bases at V and 2 bases at J; junction bases unmatched: 5. Written as DNA, the CDR3 is TGTGCCAGCAGCAGGGACAGGGAGGGCAATCAGCCCCAGCATTTT. It is translated as CASSRDREGNQPQHF.

The chain employs TRBV27 and TRBJ1-2; weak D call: TRBD1 (5 bases). The V gene lost 2 bases and the J gene lost 4 bases, with 8 bases spanning the gap. The CDR3 sequence is 13 residues long. Germline V gene sequence: CDR1 MNHEY, CDR2 SMNVEV (reference sequence). The CDR3 bases are TGTGCCAGCAGTTTAGGGGACTCCTATGGCTACACCTTC. It is translated as CASSLGDSYGYTF.

The chain employs TRBV11-3 and TRBJ2-1, with a possible D match to TRBD2 (6 bases). The V gene's germline CDR1 is SGHNT and CDR2 YENEEA. The CDR3 covers 16 residues. The ends were cut back, 5 bases at V and 4 bases at J, with 18 bases in the middle. The CDR3 loop is CASSPGRWREYNEQFF. In nucleotides, the CDR3 is TGTGCCAGCAGCCCCGGAAGGTGGCGGGAATACAATGAGCAGTTCTTC.

V is TRBV30 and J is TRBJ1-3; TRBD1 matches at 7 bases. Germline lookup yields CDR1 GTSNPN and CDR2 SVGIG (reference sequence). The length of the CDR3 is 15 residues. After removal of 4 bases from V and 0 bases from J, the junction contained 6 bases not matched to a gene. The CDR3 region is CAWTRQGSSGNTIYF. CDR3 DNA sequence: TGTGCCTGGACGAGACAGGGCAGCTCTGGAAACACCATATATTTT.